This entry is about one T cell receptor beta chain. The antigen this receptor binds is unknown. No qualities accompany the bases; no much larger clone lies one base away. Library prep was done by the immunoSEQ multiplex PCR assay. TCRdb holds this immuneACCESS table with in-frame rearrangements only. Some clones are missing; in checked studies, unresolved V genes explain under half, and the rest has no known cause. The sample yields roughly 80,000 clones; 93% were counted once. Together, the top ten hold roughly 2.5% of the sample. The data originate from a study of T cell changes during pregnancy in multiple sclerosis (dated by TCRdb to between 2018 and 2020). As for the study more broadly: The study looked at changes in the T cell repertoire across pregnancy in women with multiple sclerosis.

Counted from cysteine to phenylalanine, this CDR3 has 12 amino acids. Only the CDR3 portion is preserved as DNA: 36 bases, with reading frame beginning at the first base. The chain employs TRBV21-1 and TRBJ1-2; the table gives TRBD1 as D, unverified against the DNA. TRBV21-1 is assigned pseudogene status. The source is a female donor with multiple sclerosis, enrolled in a pregnancy study. Sequences were derived from peripheral blood, sampled in the second trimester of pregnancy. The sequenced DNA is TGTGCCAGCACGAAGGGGGATAACGGCTACACCTTC. This codes for CASTKGDNGYTF.